What follows is one T cell receptor (beta chain) and its context. No antigen is known for it. Germline values: CDR1 LGHNA, CDR2 YNFKEQ. Trimming pared 3 bases from V and 4 bases from J, leaving 15 bases between. This CDR3 region has 15 residues. These data come from a study of shared clonotypes between healthy human individuals. In the study overall: Samples came from a couple of female and a few male donors aged 18 to 49.

Generated by immunoSEQ multiplex PCR, the TCRdb table keeps only in-frame clones and is missing some. The sample carries 2 million to 2.5 million clones, 90% to 95% recorded once. All the donors were Caucasian adults who lived in Nashville, Tennessee. It was into CD45RA+ naive and CD45RA-negative memory subsets that the CD4+ cells were split. Study-level findings and limits: A limitation of the genetic and exposure-history diversity represented arose from few donors.

V and J are TRBV4-2 and TRBJ1-2; D remains ambiguous. The sequence derives from a man younger than 35 in good health. Some clones in this sample may be carry-over from other donors' samples. Material for sequencing was naive CD4+ T cells from PBMCs. Stated subset: CD45RA+ positively selected. In DNA form, the CDR3 reads TGTGCCAGCAGCCAGGAGTCCCGACAATTCTATGGCTACACCTTC. It encodes CASSQESRQFYGYTF.